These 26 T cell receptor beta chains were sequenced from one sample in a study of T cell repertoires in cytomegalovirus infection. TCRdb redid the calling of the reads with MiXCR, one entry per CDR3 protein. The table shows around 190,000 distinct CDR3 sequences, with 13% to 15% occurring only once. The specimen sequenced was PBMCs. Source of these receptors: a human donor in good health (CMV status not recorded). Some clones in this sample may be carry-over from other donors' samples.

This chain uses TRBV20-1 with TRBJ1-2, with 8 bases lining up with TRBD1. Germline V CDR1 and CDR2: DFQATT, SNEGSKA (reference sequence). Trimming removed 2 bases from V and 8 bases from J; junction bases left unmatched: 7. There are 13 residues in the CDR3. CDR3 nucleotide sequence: TGCAGTGCTAGAACTCAGGGGGCGCGGGGCTACACCTTC. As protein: CSARTQGARGYTF.

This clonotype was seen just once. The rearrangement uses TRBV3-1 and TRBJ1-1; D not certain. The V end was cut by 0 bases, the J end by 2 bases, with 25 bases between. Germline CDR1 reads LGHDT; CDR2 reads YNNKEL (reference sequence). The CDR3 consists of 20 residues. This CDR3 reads CASSQDSSSLGRTRNTEAFF. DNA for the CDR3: TGTGCCAGCAGCCAAGATTCTTCATCATTAGGACGTACAAGAAACACTGAAGCTTTCTTT. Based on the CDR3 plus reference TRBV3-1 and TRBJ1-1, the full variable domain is DTAVSQTPKYLVTQMGNDKSIKCEQNLGHDTMYWYKQDSKKFLKIMFSYNNKELIINETVPNRFSPKSPDKAHLNLHINSLELGDSAVYFCASSQDSSSLGRTRNTEAFFGQGTRLTVV.

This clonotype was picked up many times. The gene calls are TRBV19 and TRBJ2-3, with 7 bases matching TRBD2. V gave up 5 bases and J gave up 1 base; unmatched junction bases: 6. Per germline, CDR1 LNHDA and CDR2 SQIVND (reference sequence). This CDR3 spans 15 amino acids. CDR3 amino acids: CASSSRLAGTDTQYF. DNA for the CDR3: TGTGCCAGTAGTTCAAGGCTAGCGGGCACAGATACGCAGTATTTT.

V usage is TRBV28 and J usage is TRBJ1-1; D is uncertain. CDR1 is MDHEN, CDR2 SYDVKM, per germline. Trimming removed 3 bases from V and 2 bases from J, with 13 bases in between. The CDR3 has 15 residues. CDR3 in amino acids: CASSFLDILNTEAFF. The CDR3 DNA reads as TGTGCCAGCAGTTTCCTAGACATCCTTAACACTGAAGCTTTCTTT.

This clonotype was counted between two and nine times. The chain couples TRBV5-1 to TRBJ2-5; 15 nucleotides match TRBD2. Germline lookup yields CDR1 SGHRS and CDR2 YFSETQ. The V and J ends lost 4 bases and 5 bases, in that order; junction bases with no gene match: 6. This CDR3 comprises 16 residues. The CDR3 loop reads CASSHGTSGRTETQYF. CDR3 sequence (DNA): TGCGCCAGCAGCCACGGGACTAGCGGGAGGACTGAGACCCAGTACTTC.

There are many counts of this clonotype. The CDR3 DNA is TGTGCCAGCAGCCGACAGGGCCCGGGGCCCCAGCATTTT. This sequence encodes CASSRQGPGPQHF. The J gene is TRBJ1-5, the V gene TRBV12-3 or TRBV12-4, with 7 bases fitting TRBD1. The CDR3 loop spans 13 amino acids. V lost 6 bases, J lost 9 bases, and 8 bases stayed unmatched.

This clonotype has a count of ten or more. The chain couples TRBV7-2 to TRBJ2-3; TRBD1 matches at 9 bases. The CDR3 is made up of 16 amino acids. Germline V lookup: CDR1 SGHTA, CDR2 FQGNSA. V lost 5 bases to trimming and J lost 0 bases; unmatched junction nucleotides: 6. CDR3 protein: CASSARQGGSTDTQYF. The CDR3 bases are TGTGCCAGCAGCGCTCGACAGGGGGGGAGCACAGATACGCAGTATTTT. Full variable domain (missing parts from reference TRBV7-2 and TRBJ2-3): GAGVSQSPSNKVTEKGKDVELRCDPISGHTALYWYRQSLGQGLEFLIYFQGNSAPDKSGLPSDRFSAERTGGSVSTLTIQRTQQEDSAVYLCASSARQGGSTDTQYFGPGTRLTVL.

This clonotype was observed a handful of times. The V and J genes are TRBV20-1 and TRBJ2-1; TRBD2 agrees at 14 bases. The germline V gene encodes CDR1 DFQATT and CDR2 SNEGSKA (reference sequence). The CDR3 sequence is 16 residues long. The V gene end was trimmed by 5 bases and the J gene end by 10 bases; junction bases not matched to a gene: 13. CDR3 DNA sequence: TGCAGTGCTCAATCAACGGGACTAGCGGGAGCTTCCGAGCAGTTCTTC. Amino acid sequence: CSAQSTGLAGASEQFF.

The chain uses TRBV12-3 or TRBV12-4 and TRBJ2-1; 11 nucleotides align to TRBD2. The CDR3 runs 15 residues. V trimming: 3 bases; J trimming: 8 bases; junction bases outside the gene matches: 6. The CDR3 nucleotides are TGTGCCAGCAGTTTTCTAGCGGGAGGAGAGTATGAGCAGTTCTTC. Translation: CASSFLAGGEYEQFF.

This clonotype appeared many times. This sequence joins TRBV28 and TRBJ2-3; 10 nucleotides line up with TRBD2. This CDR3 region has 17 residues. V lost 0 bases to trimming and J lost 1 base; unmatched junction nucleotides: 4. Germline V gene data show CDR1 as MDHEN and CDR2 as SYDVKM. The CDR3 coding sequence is TGTGCCAGCAGTTTATGGCTAGCGGGGGCCCGCACAGATACGCAGTATTTT. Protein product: CASSLWLAGARTDTQYF. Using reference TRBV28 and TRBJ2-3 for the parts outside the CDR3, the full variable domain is DVKVTQSSRYLVKRTGEKVFLECVQDMDHENMFWYRQDPGLGLRLIYFSYDVKMKEKGDIPEGYSVSREKKERFSLILESASTNQTSMYLCASSLWLAGARTDTQYFGPGTRLTVL.

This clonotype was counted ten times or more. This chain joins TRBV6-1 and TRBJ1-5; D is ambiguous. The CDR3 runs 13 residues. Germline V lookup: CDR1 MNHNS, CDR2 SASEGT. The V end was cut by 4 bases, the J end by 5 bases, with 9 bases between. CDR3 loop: CASSALGDQPQHF. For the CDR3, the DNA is TGTGCCAGCAGTGCTCTGGGTGATCAGCCCCAGCATTTT.

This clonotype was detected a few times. In nucleotides, the CDR3 is TGTGCCAGCAGATTGGCGGATCAGCCCCAGCATTTT. Amino acids: CASRLADQPQHF. The rearrangement joins TRBV2 to TRBJ1-5; D unresolved. The V end lost 6 bases, the J end lost 5 bases, and 8 bases lay between the germline ends. The CDR3 extends over 12 amino acids. The germline gives CDR1 SNHLY, CDR2 FYNNEI.

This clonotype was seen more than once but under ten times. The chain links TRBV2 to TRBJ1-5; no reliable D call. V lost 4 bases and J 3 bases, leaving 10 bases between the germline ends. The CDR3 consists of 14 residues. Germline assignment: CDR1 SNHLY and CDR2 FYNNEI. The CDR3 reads CASSARGYNQPQHF. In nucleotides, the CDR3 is TGTGCCAGCAGTGCTCGCGGTTACAATCAGCCCCAGCATTTT.

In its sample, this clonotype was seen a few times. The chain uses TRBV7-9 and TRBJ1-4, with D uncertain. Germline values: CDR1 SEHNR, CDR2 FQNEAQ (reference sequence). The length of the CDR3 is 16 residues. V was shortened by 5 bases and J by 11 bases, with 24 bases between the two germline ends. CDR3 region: CASSPEIMNPMGKLFF. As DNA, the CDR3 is TGTGCCAGCAGCCCCGAGATAATGAATCCGATGGGGAAACTGTTTTTT.

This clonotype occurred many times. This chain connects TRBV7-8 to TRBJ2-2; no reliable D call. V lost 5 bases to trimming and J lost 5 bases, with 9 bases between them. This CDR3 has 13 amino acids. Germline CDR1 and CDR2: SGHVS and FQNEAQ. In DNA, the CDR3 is TGTGCCAGCAGCCAGAGTGGGACCGGGGAGCTGTTTTTT. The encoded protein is CASSQSGTGELFF.

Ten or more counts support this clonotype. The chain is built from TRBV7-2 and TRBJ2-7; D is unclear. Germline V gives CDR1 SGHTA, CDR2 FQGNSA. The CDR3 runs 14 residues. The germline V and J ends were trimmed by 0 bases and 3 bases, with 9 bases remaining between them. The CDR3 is CASSLAALIYEQYF. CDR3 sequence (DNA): TGTGCCAGCAGCTTAGCGGCGTTAATCTACGAGCAGTACTTC.

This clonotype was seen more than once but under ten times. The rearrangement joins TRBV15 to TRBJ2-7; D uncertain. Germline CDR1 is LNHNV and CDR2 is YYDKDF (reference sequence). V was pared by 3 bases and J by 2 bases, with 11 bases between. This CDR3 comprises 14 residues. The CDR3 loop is CATSRFSETYEQYF. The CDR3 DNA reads TGTGCCACCAGCAGGTTTAGTGAAACCTACGAGCAGTACTTC.

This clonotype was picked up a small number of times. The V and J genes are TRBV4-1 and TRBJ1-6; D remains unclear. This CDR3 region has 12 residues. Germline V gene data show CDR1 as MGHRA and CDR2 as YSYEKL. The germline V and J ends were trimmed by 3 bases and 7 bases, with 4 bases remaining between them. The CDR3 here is CASSHPNSPLHF. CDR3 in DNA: TGCGCCAGCAGCCACCCAAATTCACCCCTCCACTTT.

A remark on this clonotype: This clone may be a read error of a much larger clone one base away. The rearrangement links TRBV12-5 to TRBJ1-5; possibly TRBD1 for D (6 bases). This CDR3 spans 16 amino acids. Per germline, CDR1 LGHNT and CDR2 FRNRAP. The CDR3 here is CASRLGDTSPNQPQHF. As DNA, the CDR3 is TGTGCTAGTCGTTTGGGGGACACCTCCCCTAATCAGCCCCAGCATTTT.

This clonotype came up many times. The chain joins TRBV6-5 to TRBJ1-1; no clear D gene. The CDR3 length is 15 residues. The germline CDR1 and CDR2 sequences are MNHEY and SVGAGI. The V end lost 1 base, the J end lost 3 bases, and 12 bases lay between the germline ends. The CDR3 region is CASSYFTGLDTEAFF. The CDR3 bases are TGTGCCAGCAGTTACTTTACCGGGTTGGACACTGAAGCTTTCTTT.

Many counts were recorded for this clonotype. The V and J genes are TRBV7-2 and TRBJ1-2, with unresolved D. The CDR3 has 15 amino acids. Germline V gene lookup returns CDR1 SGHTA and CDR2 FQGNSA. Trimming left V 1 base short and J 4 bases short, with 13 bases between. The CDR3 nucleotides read TGTGCCAGCAGCTTAGGGGTTGAGAGGGTCTATGGCTACACCTTC. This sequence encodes CASSLGVERVYGYTF. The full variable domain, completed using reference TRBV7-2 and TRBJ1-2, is GAGVSQSPSNKVTEKGKDVELRCDPISGHTALYWYRQSLGQGLEFLIYFQGNSAPDKSGLPSDRFSAERTGGSVSTLTIQRTQQEDSAVYLCASSLGVERVYGYTFGSGTRLTVV.

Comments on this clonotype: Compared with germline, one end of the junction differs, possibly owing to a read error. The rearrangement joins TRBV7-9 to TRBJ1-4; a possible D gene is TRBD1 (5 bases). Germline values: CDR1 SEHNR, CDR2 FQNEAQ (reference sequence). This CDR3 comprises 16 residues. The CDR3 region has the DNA TGTGCCAGCAGTTCATACCGTGACAGAGTGAATGACAAACTGTTTTTT. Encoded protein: CASSSYRDRVNDKLFF.

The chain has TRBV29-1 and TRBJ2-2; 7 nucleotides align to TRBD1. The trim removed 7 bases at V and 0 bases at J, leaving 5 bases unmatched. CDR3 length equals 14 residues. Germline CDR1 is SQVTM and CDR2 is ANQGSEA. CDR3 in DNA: TGCAGCGCCGGACAGGCCTCGAACACCGGGGAGCTGTTTTTT. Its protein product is CSAGQASNTGELFF.

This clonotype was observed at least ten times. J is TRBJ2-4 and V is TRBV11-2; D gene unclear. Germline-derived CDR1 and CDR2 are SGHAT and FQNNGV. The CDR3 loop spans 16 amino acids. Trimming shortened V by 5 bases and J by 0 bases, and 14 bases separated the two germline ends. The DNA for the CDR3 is TGTGCCAGCAGCCTCCGGGTGGACCTAGCCAAAAACATTCAGTACTTC. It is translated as CASSLRVDLAKNIQYF.

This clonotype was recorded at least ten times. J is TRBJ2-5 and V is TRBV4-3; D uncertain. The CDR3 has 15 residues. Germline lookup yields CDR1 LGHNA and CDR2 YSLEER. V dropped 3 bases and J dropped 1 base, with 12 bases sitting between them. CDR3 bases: TGCGCCAGCAGCCAGGAATACGGACGCCAAGAGACCCAGTACTTC. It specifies CASSQEYGRQETQYF.

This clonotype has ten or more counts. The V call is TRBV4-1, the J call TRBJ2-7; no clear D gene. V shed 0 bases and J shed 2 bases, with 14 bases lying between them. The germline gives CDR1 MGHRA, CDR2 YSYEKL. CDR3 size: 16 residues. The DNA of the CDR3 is TGCGCCAGCAGCCAAGAGTTCGGCCGAGGAACCTACGAGCAGTACTTC. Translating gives CASSQEFGRGTYEQYF.